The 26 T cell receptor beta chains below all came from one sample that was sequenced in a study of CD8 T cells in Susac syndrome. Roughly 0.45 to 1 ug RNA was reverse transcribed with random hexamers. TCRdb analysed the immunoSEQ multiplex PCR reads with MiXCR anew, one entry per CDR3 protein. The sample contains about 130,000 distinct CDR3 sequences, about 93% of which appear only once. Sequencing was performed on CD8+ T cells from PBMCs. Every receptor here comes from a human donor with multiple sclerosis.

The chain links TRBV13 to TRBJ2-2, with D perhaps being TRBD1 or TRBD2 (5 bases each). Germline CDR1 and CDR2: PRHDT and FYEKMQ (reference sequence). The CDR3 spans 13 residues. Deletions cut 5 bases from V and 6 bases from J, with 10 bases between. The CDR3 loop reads CASSPTGPGELFF. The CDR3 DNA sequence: TGTGCCAGCAGCCCGACGGGGCCCGGGGAGCTGTTTTTT.

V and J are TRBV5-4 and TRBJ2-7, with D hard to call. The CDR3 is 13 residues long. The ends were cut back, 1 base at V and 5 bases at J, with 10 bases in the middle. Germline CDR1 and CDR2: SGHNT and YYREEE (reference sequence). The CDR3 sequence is CASSLTDSHEQYF. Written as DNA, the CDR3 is TGTGCCAGCAGCTTGACCGACTCTCACGAGCAGTACTTC.

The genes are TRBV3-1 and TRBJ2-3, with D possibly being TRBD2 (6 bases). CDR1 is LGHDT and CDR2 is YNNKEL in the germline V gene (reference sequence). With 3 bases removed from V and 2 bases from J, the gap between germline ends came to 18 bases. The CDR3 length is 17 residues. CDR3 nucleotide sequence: TGTGCCAGCAGCCAGACGGTAGCGGACCCTATCACAGATACGCAGTATTTT. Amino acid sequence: CASSQTVADPITDTQYF.

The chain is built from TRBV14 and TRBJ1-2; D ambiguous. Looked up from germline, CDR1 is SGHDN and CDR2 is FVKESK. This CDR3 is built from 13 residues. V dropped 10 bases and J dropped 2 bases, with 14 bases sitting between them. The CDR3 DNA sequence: TGTGCCATCTCAGCGTCTTTGAACTATGGCTACACCTTC. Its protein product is CAISASLNYGYTF.

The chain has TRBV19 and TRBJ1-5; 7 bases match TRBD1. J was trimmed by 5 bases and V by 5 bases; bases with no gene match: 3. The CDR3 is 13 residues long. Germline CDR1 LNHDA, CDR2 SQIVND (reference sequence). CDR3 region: CASSYQGDQPQHF. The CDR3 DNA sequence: TGTGCCAGTAGTTATCAGGGGGATCAGCCCCAGCATTTT.

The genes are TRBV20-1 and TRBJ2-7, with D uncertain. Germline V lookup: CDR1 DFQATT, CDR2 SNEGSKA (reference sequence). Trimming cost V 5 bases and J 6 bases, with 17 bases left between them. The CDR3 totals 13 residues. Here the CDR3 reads CSAPRPPISEQYF. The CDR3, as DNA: TGCAGTGCTCCTCGACCCCCGATCAGCGAGCAGTACTTC.

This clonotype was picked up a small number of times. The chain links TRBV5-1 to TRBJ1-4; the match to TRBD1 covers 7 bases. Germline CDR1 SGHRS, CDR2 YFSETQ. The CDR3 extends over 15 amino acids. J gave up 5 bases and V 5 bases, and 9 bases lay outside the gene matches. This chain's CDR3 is CASRQSGTDNEKLFF. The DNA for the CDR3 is TGCGCCAGCAGACAGTCCGGGACAGACAATGAAAAACTGTTTTTT.

CDR3 residues: CASSHDKSYNEQFF. CDR3 bases: TGTGCCAGCAGCCATGACAAGTCCTACAATGAGCAGTTCTTC. This rearrangement joins TRBV5-4 to TRBJ2-1; no definite D call. V lost 4 bases and J 1 base, leaving 9 bases between the germline ends. Looked up from germline, CDR1 is SGHNT and CDR2 is YYREEE (reference sequence). The CDR3 totals 14 residues.

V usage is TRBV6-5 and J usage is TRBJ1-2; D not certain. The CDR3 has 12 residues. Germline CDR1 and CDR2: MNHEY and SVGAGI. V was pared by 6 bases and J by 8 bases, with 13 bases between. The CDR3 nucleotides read TGTGCCAGCAGCGGAGGGTCTCGGGGCTACACCTTC. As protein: CASSGGSRGYTF.

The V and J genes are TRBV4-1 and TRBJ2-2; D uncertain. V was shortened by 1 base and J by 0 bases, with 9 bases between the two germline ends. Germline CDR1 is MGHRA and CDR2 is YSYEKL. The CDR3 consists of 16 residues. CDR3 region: CASSQVVVSNTGELFF. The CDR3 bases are TGCGCCAGCAGCCAAGTGGTGGTTTCGAACACCGGGGAGCTGTTTTTT.

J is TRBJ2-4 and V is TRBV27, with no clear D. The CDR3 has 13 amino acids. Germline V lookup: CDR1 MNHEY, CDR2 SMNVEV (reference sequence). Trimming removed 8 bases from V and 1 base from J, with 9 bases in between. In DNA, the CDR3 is TGTGCCAGCGCTATAAACGCCAAAAACATTCAGTACTTC. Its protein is CASAINAKNIQYF.

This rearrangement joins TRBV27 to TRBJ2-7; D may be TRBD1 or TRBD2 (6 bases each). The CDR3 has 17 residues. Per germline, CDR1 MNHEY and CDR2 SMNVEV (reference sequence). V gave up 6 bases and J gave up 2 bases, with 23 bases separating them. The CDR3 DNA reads TGTGCCAGCAGAGAGGGGGTGGGGGGCCTAATTCCCTACGAGCAGTACTTC. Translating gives CASREGVGGLIPYEQYF.

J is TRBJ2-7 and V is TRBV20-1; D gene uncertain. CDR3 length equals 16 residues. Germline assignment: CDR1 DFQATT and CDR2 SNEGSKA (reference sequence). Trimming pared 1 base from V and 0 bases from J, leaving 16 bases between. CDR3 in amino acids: CSARGGSGQVSYEQYF. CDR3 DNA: TGCAGTGCTAGAGGGGGATCTGGGCAGGTCTCCTACGAGCAGTACTTC.

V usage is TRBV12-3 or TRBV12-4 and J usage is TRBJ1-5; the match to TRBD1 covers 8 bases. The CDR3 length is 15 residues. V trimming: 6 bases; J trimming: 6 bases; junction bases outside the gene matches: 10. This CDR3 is CASSGGQEMGQPQHF. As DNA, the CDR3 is TGTGCCAGCAGCGGGGGACAGGAGATGGGTCAGCCCCAGCATTTT.

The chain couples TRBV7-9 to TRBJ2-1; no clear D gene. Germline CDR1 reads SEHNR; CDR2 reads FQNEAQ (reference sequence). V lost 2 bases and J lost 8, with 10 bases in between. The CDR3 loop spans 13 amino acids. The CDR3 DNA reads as TGTGCCAGCAGCTTAAGAGACCCCCATGAGCAGTTCTTC. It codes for CASSLRDPHEQFF.

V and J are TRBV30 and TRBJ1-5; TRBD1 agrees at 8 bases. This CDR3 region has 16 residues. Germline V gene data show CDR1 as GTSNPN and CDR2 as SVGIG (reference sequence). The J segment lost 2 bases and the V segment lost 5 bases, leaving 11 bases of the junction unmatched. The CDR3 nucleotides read TGTGCCTGGGACAGGGGTCTAGTAATTGGCAATCAGCCCCAGCATTTT. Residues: CAWDRGLVIGNQPQHF.

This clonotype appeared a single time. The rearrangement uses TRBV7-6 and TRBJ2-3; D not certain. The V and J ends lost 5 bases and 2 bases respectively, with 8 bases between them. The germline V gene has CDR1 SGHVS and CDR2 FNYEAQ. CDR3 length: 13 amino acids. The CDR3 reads CASSEEPTDTQYF. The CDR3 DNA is TGTGCCAGCAGCGAGGAGCCCACAGATACGCAGTATTTT. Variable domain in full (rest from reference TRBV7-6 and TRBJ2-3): GAGVSQSPRYKVTKRGQDVALRCDPISGHVSLYWYRQALGQGPEFLTYFNYEAQQDKSGLPNDRFSAERPEGSISTLTIQRTEQRDSAMYRCASSEEPTDTQYFGPGTRLTVL.

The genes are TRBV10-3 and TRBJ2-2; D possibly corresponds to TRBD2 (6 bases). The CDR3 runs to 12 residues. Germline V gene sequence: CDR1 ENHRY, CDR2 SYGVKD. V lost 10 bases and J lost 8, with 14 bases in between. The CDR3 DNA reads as TGTGCCACGCGGCGCGGGGCGGGGGAGCTGTTTTTT. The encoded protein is CATRRGAGELFF.

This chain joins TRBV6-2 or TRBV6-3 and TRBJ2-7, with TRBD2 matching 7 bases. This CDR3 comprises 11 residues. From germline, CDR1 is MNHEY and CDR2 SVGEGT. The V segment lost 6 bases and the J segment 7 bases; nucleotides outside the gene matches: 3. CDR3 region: CASRSGVEQYF. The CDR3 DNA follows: TGTGCCAGCAGAAGCGGGGTAGAGCAGTACTTC.

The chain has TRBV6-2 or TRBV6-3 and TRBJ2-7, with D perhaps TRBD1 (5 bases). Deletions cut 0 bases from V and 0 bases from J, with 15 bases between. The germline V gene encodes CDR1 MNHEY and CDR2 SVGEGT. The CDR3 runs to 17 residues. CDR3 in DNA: TGTGCCAGCAGTTACTCGATACTGGGGCTCCCCTCCTACGAGCAGTACTTC. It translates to CASSYSILGLPSYEQYF.

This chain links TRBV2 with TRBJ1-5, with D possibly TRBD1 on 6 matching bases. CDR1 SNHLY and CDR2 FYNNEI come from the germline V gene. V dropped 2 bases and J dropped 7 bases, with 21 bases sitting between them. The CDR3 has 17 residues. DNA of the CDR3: TGTGCCAGCAGTGAACCCGAACTTCGGACAGCTGGGCAGCCCCAGCATTTT. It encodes CASSEPELRTAGQPQHF.

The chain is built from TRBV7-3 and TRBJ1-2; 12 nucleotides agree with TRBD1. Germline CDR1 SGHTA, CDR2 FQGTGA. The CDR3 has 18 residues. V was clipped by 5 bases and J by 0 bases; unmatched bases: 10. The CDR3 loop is CASSLGGQGACPNYGYTF. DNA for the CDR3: TGTGCCAGCAGCCTGGGGGGACAGGGGGCGTGCCCTAACTATGGCTACACCTTC.

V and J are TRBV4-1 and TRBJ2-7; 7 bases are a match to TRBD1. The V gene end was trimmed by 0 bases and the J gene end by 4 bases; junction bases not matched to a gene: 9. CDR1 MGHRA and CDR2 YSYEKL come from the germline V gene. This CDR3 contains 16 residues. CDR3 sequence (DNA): TGCGCCAGCAGCCAAGATCCACGACAGGGATCTTACGAGCAGTACTTC. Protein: CASSQDPRQGSYEQYF.

The CDR3 is CSVEEGSGIYEQYF. The CDR3 DNA is TGCAGCGTTGAAGAGGGTAGCGGGATTTACGAGCAGTACTTC. The rearrangement joins TRBV29-1 to TRBJ2-7; TRBD2 agrees at 8 bases. The CDR3 runs 14 residues. The germline V gene encodes CDR1 SQVTM and CDR2 ANQGSEA. V was pared by 0 bases and J by 4 bases, with 5 bases of the junction left unmatched.

CDR3 coding DNA: TGTGCCAGCAGCTTAGCGAGTCTAATATCGGAGGAAGGGCAGACCCAGTACTTC. This encodes CASSLASLISEEGQTQYF. This chain uses TRBV7-6 with TRBJ2-5; TRBD2 might be the D (5 bases). The germline CDR1 and CDR2 sequences are SGHVS and FNYEAQ. With 0 bases removed from V and 6 bases from J, the gap between germline ends came to 23 bases. CDR3 length: 18 amino acids.

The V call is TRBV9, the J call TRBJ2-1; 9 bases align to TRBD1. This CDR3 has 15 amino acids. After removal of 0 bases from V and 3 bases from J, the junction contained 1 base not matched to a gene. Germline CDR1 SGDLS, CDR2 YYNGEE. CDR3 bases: TGTGCCAGCAGCGTAGGACAGGGGGTCTACAATGAGCAGTTCTTC. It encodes CASSVGQGVYNEQFF.